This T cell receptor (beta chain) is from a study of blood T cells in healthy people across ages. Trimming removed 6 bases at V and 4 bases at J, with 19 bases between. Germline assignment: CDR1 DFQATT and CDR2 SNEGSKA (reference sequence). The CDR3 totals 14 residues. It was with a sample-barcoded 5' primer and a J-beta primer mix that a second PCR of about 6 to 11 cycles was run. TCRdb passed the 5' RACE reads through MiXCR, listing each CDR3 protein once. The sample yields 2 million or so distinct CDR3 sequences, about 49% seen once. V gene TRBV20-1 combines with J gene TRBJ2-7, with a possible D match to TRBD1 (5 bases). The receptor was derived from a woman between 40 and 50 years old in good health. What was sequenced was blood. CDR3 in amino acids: CSAELHDRNYEQYF. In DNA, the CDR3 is TGCAGTGCGGAATTACATGACAGAAATTACGAGCAGTACTTC.